This TCR beta chain was sequenced during a study of blood T cells in healthy people across ages. The individuals who served as donors were healthy Caucasians living in Russia, aged roughly 6 to 90. This clonotype was seen a handful of times. The antigen is not known. Germline V gives CDR1 LNHNV, CDR2 YYDKDF (reference sequence). The CDR3 has 13 amino acids. The V and J ends lost 4 bases and 2 bases respectively, with 9 bases between them. Overall study results and limits: With age, beta diversity per million T cells declined roughly linearly, significantly by 30 to 50. A strong correlation was seen between TCR beta diversity and naive T cell percentage. Naive CD4+ cell counts and diversity both ran higher in long-lived than in aged donors.

PCR was performed a second time for about 6 to 12 cycles using a sample-barcoded 5' primer and a J-beta primer mix. TCRdb recomputed calls from the 5' RACE reads with MiXCR, one row per CDR3 protein. The sample lists roughly 800,000 distinct CDR3 sequences; about three fifths were seen once. Material: blood. The clonotype was recovered from a man aged 30 to 45 in good health. The rearrangement links TRBV15 to TRBJ2-7; unclear D gene. In DNA form, the CDR3 reads TGTGCCACCAGCATCGACGGAACCTACGAGCAGTACTTC. It yields the protein CATSIDGTYEQYF.